Described below is a single T cell receptor beta chain sequence and its context. Its antigen remains unidentified. The use of a sample-barcoded 5' primer and a J-beta primer mix characterized a second PCR of about 7 to 12 cycles. MiXCR, run by TCRdb on the 5' RACE reads, gives a single entry per CDR3 protein. The sample has roughly 1,300,000 distinct CDR3 sequences, 59% seen once; the top ten hold 6.5% to 8.5%. These data belong to a study of blood T cells in healthy people across ages. Findings and caveats of the study: Unsorted PBMC input precluded a conclusive naive versus antigen-experienced comparison.

The CDR3 has 16 residues. Trimming at V came to 0 bases and at J to 1 base, leaving 2 bases not matched to a gene. Germline V gene lookup returns CDR1 LGHNA and CDR2 YSLEER. This chain joins TRBV4-3 and TRBJ2-1, with 8 nucleotides matching TRBD2. The TCR sequence derives from a man younger than 35 in good health. Sequences were obtained from blood. This chain's CDR3 is CASSQEPSGSYNEQFF. The CDR3 DNA reads TGCGCCAGCAGCCAAGAGCCTAGCGGGTCCTACAATGAGCAGTTCTTC.